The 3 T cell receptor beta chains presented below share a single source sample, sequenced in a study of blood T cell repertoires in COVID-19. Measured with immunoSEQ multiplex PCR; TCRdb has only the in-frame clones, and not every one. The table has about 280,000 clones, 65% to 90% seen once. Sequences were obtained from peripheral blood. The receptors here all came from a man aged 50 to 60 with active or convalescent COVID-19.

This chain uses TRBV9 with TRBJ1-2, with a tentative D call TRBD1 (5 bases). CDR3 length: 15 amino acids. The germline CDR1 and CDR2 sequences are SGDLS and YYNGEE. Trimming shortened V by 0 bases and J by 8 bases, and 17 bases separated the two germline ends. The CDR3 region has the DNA TGTGCCAGCAGCGTAGGAGGCCCAGGGCTCGGCGGCTACACCTTC. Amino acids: CASSVGGPGLGGYTF.

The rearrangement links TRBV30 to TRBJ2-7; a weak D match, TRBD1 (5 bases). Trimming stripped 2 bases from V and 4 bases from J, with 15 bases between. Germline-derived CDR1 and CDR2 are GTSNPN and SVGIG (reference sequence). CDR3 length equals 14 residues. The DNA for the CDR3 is TGTGCCTGGAGTAAGGGGCGATTTGGGTACGAGCAGTACTTC. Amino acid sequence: CAWSKGRFGYEQYF.

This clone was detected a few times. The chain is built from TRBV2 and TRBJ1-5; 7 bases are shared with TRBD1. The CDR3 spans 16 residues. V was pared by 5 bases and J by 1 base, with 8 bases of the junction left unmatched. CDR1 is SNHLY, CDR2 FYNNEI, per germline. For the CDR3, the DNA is TGTGCCAGCAGTTCACAGGGGATGGAGAGCAATCAGCCCCAGCATTTT. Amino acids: CASSSQGMESNQPQHF.